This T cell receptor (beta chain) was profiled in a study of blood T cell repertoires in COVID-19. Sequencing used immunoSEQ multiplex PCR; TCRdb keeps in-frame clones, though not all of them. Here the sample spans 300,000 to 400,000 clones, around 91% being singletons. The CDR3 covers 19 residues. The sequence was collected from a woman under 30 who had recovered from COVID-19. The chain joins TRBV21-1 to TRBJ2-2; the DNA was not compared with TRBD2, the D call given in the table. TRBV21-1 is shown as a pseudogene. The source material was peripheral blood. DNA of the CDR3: TGTGCCAGCAGCTCCAATTTTAGCGGGAGGGCCGAGTTTATCGGGGAGCTGTTTTTT. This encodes CASSSNFSGRAEFIGELFF.